These 8 T cell receptor beta chains came from one sample sequenced in a study of spatial heterogeneity in lung cancer. Time point indicated: sample taken at primary tumor resection. TCRdb re-called the 5' RACE reads with MiXCR, one entry per CDR3 protein. The sample comprises 40,000 or so distinct CDR3 sequences, roughly 4.9% of which are singletons, and less than 30% rests with the top ten. The starting material was PBMCs, obtained at surgery. Every receptor here comes from a female donor with early-stage non-small cell lung cancer.

This clonotype was recorded at least ten times. J is TRBJ2-3 and V is TRBV20-1, with 7 bases fitting TRBD2. CDR1 and CDR2 (germline): DFQATT, SNEGSKA (reference sequence). The V gene end was trimmed by 1 base and the J gene end by 1 base; junction bases not matched to a gene: 11. The CDR3 length is 17 residues. CDR3 residues: CSARGRWGTSGTDTQYF. In DNA, the CDR3 is TGCAGTGCTAGAGGACGATGGGGTACTAGCGGCACAGATACGCAGTATTTT.

The table lists this clonotype with many counts. The CDR3 nucleotides are TGCGCCAGCAGCCAAGAACCGGGACAATACAATCAGCCCCAGCATTTT. This sequence encodes CASSQEPGQYNQPQHF. This chain uses TRBV4-1 with TRBJ1-5, with TRBD1 as a possible D gene (6 bases). Per germline, CDR1 MGHRA and CDR2 YSYEKL. The CDR3 runs to 16 residues. V was trimmed by 0 bases and J by 3 bases, leaving 12 bases between them.

This clonotype was found many times. Here the CDR3 reads CASSVAAGAASNSPLHF. CDR3 coding DNA: TGTGCCAGCAGCGTAGCGGCAGGGGCCGCTTCTAATTCACCCCTCCACTTT. The chain carries TRBV9 and TRBJ1-6, with D possibly matching TRBD1 (6 bases). Germline V CDR1 and CDR2: SGDLS, YYNGEE. The length of the CDR3 is 17 residues. V lost 0 bases to trimming and J lost 6 bases, with 16 bases between them.

This clonotype has a count of ten or more. This chain joins TRBV3-1 and TRBJ2-7; maybe TRBD2 (6 bases). V was clipped by 6 bases and J by 4 bases, with 16 bases between them. The CDR3 is 14 residues long. Germline V gene data show CDR1 as LGHDT and CDR2 as YNNKEL (reference sequence). The CDR3 here is CASSLLARPYEQYF. CDR3 in DNA: TGTGCCAGCAGTTTACTAGCTCGGCCTTACGAGCAGTACTTC.

In this sample, this clonotype turned up many times. V gene TRBV14 combines with J gene TRBJ2-7, with D hard to call. V was shortened by 5 bases and J by 5 bases, with 13 bases between the two germline ends. CDR1 is SGHDN, CDR2 FVKESK, per germline. CDR3 size: 13 residues. The CDR3 protein is CASSVRAVHEQYF. The CDR3 DNA reads as TGTGCCAGCAGCGTCAGAGCAGTCCACGAGCAGTACTTC.

This CDR3 reads CASSQFRHSYNEQFF. The CDR3 coding sequence is TGTGCCAGCAGCCAATTCAGGCACTCCTACAATGAGCAGTTCTTC. The chain employs TRBV3-1 and TRBJ2-1; the D is unclear. V was clipped by 2 bases and J by 0 bases, with 8 bases between them. Germline V gives CDR1 LGHDT, CDR2 YNNKEL (reference sequence). The CDR3 covers 15 residues.

This clonotype showed up many times. This chain connects TRBV18 to TRBJ2-1; 8 bases agree with TRBD2. Germline V lookup: CDR1 KGHSH, CDR2 LQKENI. The CDR3 is made up of 14 amino acids. The V gene end was trimmed by 6 bases and the J gene end by 5 bases; junction bases not matched to a gene: 6. CDR3 DNA: TGTGCCAGCTCTCCGACTAGCGCCAACAATGAGCAGTTCTTC. As protein: CASSPTSANNEQFF.

There are many counts of this clonotype. This chain joins TRBV19 and TRBJ2-5, with 8 bases fitting TRBD1. This CDR3 region has 16 residues. The J segment lost 4 bases and the V segment lost 3 bases, leaving 10 bases of the junction unmatched. Germline loops: CDR1 LNHDA, CDR2 SQIVND (reference sequence). CDR3: CASSMTGTGPGETQYF. CDR3 coding DNA: TGTGCCAGTAGTATGACAGGGACAGGACCCGGAGAGACCCAGTACTTC.